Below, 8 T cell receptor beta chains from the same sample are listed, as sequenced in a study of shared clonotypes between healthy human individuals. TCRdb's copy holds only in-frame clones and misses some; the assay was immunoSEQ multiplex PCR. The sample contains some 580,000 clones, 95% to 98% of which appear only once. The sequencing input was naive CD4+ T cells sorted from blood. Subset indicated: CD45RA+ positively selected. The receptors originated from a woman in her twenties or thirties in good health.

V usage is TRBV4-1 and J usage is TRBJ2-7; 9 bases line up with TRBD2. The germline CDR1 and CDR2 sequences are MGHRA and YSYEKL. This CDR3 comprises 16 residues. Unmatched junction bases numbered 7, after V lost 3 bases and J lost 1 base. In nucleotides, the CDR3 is TGCGCCAGCAGCCAGTTAGGACTAGCGACATCCTACGAGCAGTACTTC. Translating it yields CASSQLGLATSYEQYF.

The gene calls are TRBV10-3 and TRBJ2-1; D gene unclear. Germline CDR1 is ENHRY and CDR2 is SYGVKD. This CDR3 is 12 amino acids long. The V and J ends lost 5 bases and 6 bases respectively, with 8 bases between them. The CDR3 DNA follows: TGTGCCATCAGTACAAGTAGCAATGAGCAGTTCTTC. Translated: CAISTSSNEQFF.

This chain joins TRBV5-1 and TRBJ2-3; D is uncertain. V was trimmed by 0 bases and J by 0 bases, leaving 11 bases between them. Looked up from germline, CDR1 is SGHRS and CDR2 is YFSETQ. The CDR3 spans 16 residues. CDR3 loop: CASSLVPGASTDTQYF. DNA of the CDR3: TGCGCCAGCAGCTTGGTTCCAGGCGCTAGCACAGATACGCAGTATTTT.

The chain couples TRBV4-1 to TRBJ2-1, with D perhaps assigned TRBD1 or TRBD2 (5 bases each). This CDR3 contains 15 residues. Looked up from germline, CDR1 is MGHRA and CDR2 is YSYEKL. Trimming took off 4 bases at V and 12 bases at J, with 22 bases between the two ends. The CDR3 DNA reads TGCGCCAGCAGCCCACCCGGGGCCAAAGAAGCTAGGCAGTTCTTC. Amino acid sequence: CASSPPGAKEARQFF.

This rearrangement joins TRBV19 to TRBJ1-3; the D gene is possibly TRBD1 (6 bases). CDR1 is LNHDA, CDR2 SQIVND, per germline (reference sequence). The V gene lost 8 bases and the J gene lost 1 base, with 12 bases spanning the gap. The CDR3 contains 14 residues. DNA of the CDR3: TGTGCCAGTCGTACAACAGGGTCTGGAAACACCATATATTTT. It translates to CASRTTGSGNTIYF.

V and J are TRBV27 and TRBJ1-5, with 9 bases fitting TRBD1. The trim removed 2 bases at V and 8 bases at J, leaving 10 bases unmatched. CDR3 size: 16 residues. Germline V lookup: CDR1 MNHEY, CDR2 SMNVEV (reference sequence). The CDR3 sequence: CASSLGVGQGMEPQHF. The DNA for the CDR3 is TGTGCCAGCAGTTTAGGTGTGGGACAGGGAATGGAGCCCCAGCATTTT.

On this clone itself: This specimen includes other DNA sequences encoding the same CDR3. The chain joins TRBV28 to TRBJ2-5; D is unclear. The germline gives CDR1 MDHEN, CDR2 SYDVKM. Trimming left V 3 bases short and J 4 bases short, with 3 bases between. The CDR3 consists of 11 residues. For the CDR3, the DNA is TGTGCCAGCAGTTTGTTAGAGACCCAGTACTTC. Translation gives CASSLLETQYF.

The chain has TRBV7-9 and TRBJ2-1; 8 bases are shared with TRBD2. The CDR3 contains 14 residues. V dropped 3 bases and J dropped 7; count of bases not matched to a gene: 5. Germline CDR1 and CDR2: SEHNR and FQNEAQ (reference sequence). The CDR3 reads CASSFTSGTNEQFF. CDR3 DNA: TGTGCCAGCAGCTTTACTAGCGGAACTAATGAGCAGTTCTTC.